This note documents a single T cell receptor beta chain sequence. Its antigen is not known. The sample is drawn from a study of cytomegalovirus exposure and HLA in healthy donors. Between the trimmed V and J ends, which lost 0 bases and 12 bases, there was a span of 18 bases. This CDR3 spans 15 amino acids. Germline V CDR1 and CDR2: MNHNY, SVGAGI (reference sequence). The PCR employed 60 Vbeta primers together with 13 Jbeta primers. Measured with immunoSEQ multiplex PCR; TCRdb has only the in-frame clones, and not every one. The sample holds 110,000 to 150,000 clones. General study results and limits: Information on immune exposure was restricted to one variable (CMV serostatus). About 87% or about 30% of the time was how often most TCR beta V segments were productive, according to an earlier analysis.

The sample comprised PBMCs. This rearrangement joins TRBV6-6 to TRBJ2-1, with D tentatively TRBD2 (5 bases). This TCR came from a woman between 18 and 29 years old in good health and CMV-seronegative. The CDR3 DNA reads TGTGCCAGCAGTTACTCGGCGGGTCCTGGCGGATGGCAGTTCTTC. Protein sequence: CASSYSAGPGGWQFF.